This record covers a single T cell receptor beta chain. Its specificity is unknown. PCR was performed a second time for about 6 to 12 cycles using a sample-barcoded 5' primer and a J-beta primer mix. Template switching added a 12-random-nucleotide identifier to every cDNA molecule. TCRdb re-called the 5' RACE reads with MiXCR, one entry per CDR3 protein. The top ten hold 10% to 15% of the sample, which has fewer than 950,000 distinct CDR3 sequences, approximately 35% seen once. This entry belongs to a study of blood T cells in healthy people across ages. Trimming removed 6 bases from V and 7 bases from J; junction bases left unmatched: 8. Germline assignment: CDR1 SGHDT and CDR2 YYEEEE. The CDR3 covers 14 residues. The study, taken as a whole, reports: Estimated diversity, derived from one million T cells, was regarded as an underestimate.

This receptor was obtained from a man between 18 and 29 years old in good health. The sample consisted of blood. The rearrangement joins TRBV5-6 to TRBJ1-2; 11 bases line up with TRBD1. The CDR3 spells CASNQGQGARGYTF. The CDR3, as DNA: TGTGCCAGCAACCAAGGACAGGGGGCGCGTGGCTACACCTTC. Supplemented by reference TRBV5-6 and TRBJ1-2, the full variable domain reads DAGVTQSPTHLIKTRGQQVTLRCSPKSGHDTVSWYQQALGQGPQFIFQYYEEEERQRGNFPDRFSGHQFPNYSSELNVNALLLGDSALYLCASNQGQGARGYTFGSGTRLTVV.